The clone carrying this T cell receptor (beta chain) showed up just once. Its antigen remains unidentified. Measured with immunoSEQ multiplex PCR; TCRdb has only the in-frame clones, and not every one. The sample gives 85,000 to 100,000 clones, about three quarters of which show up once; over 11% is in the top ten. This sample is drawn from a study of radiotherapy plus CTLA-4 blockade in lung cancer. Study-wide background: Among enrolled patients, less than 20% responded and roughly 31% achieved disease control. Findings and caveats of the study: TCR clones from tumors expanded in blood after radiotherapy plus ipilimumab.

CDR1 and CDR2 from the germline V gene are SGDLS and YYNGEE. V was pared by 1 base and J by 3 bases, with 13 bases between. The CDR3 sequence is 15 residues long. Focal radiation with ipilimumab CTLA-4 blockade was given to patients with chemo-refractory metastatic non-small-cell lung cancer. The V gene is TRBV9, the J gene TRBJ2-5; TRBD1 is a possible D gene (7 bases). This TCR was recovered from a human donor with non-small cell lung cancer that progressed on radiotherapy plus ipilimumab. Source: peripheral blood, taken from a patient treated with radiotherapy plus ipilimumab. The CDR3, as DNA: TGTGCCAGCAGCGTAAACAGGGGAGGTGAAGAGACCCAGTACTTC. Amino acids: CASSVNRGGEETQYF.